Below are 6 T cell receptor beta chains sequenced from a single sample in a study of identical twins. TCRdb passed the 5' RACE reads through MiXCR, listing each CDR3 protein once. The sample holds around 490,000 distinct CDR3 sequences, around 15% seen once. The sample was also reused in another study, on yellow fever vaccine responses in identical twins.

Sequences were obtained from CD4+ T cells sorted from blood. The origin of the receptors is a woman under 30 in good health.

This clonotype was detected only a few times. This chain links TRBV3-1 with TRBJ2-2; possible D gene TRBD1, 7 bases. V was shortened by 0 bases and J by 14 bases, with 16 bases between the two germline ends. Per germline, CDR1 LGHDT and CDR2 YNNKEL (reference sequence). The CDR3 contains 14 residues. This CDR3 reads CASSQDRKQGGLFF. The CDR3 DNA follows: TGTGCCAGCAGCCAAGATAGAAAGCAGGGGGGTCTGTTTTTT.

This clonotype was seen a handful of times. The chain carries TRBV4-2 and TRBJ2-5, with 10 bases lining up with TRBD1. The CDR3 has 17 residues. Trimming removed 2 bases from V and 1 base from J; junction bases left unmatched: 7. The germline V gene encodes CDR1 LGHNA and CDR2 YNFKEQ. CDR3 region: CASSQTSGTGVQETQYF. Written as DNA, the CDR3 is TGTGCCAGCAGCCAAACTTCCGGGACAGGGGTCCAAGAGACCCAGTACTTC.

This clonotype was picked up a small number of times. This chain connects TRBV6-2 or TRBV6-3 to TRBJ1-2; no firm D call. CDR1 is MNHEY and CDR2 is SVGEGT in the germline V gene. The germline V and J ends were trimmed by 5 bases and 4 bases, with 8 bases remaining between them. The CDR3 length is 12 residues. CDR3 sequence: CASSNGIYGYTF. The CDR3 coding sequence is TGTGCCAGCAGTAACGGAATCTATGGCTACACCTTC.

The CDR3 here is CASSLWASRAKNIQYF. The CDR3, as DNA: TGTGCCAGCAGCTTATGGGCTAGCAGAGCTAAAAACATTCAGTACTTC. V and J are TRBV7-9 and TRBJ2-4, with D possibly being TRBD2 (5 bases). Germline V gene lookup returns CDR1 SEHNR and CDR2 FQNEAQ (reference sequence). V was trimmed by 2 bases and J by 4 bases, leaving 15 bases between them. The CDR3 extends over 16 amino acids.

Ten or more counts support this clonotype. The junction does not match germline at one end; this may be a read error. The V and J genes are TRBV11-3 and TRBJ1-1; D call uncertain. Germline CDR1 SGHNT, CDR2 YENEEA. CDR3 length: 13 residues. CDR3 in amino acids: CASSLKRNTEAFF. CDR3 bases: TGCGCCAGCAGCTTGAAGAGGAACACTGAAGCTTTCTTT.

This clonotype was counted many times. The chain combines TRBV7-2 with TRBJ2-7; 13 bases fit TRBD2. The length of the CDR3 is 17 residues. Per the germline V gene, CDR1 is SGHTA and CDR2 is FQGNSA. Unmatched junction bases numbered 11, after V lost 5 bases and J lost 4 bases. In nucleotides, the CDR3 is TGTGCCAGCAGCGCACGGACTAGCGGGGGCTGGGGGTACGAGCAGTACTTC. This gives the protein CASSARTSGGWGYEQYF.